This T cell receptor beta chain was recovered during a study of tumor-infiltrating lymphocytes in primary liver carcinoma. General study points: Merely about 8-24% of top clones occurred in all five tumor regions.

Details on this clonotype: Its specificity is not known. A junction end diverges from the germline sequence, so it may reflect a read error.

Germline V gene sequence: CDR1 LNHDA, CDR2 SQIVND (reference sequence). The CDR3 extends over 14 amino acids. Starting material for RNA and DNA co-extraction consisted of roughly 17-31 mg of unsorted bulk tissue. Every patient had chronic HBV infection and was treatment-naive. Whichever tumor sample was examined, it had over 75% viable tumor cells. Total RNA (roughly 550 ng) served as template for TCR beta cDNA synthesis primed by a constant-region primer. Sequencing libraries for TCR beta derived from three nested multiplex PCR rounds that used slightly modified ARM-PCR. Two initial PCR rounds of about 10 cycles each paired TRBV1-TRBV30 forward primers with a C-beta reverse primer. TCRdb re-analysed the multiplex PCR reads in MiXCR, keeping a single row per CDR3 protein. The sample has 50,000 or so distinct CDR3 sequences; around 77% are singletons.

This chain joins TRBV19 and TRBJ2-2, with TRBD2 as a possible D gene (5 bases). This clonotype was sampled from a man aged 40-49 years with primary liver carcinoma and hepatitis B virus infection. Sequencing was carried out using liver tumor tissue from sampling region 5. Subset specified: tumor region T5, tumor centre. Here the CDR3 DNA reads TGTGCCAATAGTATCTCAGCCACGGCCGGGGAACTGTTTTTT. Residues: CANSISATAGELFF.